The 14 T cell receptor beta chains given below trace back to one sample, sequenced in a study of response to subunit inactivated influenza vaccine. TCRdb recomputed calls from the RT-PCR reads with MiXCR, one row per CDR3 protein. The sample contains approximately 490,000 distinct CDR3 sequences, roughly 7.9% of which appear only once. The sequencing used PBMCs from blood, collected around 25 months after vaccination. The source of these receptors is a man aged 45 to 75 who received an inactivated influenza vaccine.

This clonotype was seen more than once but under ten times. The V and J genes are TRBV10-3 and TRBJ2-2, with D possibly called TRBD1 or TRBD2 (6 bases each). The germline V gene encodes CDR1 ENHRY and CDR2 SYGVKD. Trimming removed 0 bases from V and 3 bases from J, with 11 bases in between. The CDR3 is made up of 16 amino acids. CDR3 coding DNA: TGTGCCATCAGTGAGTCCGGGGGCGCGGACACCGGGGAGCTGTTTTTT. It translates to CAISESGGADTGELFF.

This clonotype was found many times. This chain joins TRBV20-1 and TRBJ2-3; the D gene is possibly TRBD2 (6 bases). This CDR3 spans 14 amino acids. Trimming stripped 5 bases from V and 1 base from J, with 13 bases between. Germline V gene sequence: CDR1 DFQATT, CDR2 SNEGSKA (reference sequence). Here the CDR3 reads CSASSVSRTDTQYF. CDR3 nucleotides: TGCAGTGCTTCTAGCGTCTCCCGCACAGATACGCAGTATTTT.

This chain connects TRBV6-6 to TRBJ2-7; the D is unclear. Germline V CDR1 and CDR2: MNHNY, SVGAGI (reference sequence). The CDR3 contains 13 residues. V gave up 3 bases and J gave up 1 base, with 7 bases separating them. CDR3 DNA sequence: TGTGCCAGCAGTTATTACGGATCCTACGAGCAGTACTTC. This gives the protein CASSYYGSYEQYF.

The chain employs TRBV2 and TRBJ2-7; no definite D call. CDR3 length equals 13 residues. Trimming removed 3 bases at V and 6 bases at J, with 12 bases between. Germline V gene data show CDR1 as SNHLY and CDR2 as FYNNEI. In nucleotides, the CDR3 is TGTGCCAGCAGTGAGGGCAGCGCGTCCGAGCAGTACTTC. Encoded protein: CASSEGSASEQYF.

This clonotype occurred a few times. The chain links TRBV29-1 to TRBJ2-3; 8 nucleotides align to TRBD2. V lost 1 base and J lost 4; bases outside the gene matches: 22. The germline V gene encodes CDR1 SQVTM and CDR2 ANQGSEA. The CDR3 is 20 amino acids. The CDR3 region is CSVEGAPSGGSKFEADTQYF. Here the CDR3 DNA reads TGCAGCGTTGAAGGTGCCCCCAGCGGGGGAAGTAAATTTGAGGCAGATACGCAGTATTTT.

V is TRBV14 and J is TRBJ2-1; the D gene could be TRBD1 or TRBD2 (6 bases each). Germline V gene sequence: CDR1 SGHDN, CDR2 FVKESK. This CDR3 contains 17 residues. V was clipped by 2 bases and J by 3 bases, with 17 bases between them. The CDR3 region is CASSQQDWGANYNEQFF. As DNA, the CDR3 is TGTGCCAGCAGCCAACAAGACTGGGGGGCCAACTACAATGAGCAGTTCTTC. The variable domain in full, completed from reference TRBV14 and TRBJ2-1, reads EAGVTQFPSHSVIEKGQTVTLRCDPISGHDNLYWYRRVMGKEIKFLLHFVKESKQDESGMPNNRFLAERTGGTYSTLKVQPAELEDSGVYFCASSQQDWGANYNEQFFGPGTRLTVL.

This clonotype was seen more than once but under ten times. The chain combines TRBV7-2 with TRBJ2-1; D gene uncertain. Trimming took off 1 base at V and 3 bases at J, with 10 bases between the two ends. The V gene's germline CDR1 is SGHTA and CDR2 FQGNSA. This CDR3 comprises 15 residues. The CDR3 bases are TGTGCCAGCAGCTTAGGCCCGGGCCGCTACAATGAGCAGTTCTTC. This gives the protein CASSLGPGRYNEQFF.

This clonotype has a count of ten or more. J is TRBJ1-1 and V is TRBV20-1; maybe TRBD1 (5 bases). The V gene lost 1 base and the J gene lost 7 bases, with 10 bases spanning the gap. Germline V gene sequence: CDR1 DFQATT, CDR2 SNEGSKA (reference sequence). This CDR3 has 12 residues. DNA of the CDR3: TGCAGTGCTAGAGGACAGTATTATGAAGCTTTCTTT. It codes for CSARGQYYEAFF.

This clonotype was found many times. The CDR3 reads CASTPGSGRTDTQYF. The CDR3 bases are TGTGCCAGCACTCCTGGTAGCGGCCGCACAGATACGCAGTATTTT. The chain uses TRBV12-3 or TRBV12-4 and TRBJ2-3; weak D call: TRBD2 (6 bases). Between the trimmed V and J ends, which lost 7 bases and 1 base, there was a span of 15 bases. This CDR3 is built from 15 residues.

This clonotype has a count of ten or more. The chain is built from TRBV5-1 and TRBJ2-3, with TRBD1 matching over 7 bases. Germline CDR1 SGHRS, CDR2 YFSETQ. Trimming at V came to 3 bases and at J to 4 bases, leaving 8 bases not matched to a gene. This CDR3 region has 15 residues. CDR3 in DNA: TGCGCCAGCAGCTCCACGACAGGGACGGCAGATACGCAGTATTTT. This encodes CASSSTTGTADTQYF.

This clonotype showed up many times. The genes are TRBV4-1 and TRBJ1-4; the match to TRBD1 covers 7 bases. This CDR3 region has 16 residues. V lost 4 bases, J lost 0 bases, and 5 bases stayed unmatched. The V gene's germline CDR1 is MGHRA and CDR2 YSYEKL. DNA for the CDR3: TGCGCCAGCAGCCTTGACAGGGTTGCAACTAATGAAAAACTGTTTTTT. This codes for CASSLDRVATNEKLFF.

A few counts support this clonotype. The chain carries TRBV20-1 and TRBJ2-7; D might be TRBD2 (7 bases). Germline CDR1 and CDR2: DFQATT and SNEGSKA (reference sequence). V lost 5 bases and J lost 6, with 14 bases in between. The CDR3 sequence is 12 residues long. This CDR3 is CSAGARGAEQYF. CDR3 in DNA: TGCAGTGCTGGGGCCCGGGGGGCCGAGCAGTACTTC.

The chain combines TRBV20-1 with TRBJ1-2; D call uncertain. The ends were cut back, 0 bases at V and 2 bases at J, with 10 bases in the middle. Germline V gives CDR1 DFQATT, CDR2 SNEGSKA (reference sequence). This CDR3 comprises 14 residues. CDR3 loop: CSARDSTRNYGYTF. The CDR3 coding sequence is TGCAGTGCTAGAGACAGTACAAGAAACTATGGCTACACCTTC.

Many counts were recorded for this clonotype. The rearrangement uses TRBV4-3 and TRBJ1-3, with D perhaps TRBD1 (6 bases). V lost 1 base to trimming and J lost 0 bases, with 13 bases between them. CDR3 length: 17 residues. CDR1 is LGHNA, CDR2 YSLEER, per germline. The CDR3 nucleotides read TGCGCCAGCAGCCAAGGGGGACAACCCGGCTCTGGAAACACCATATATTTT. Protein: CASSQGGQPGSGNTIYF.